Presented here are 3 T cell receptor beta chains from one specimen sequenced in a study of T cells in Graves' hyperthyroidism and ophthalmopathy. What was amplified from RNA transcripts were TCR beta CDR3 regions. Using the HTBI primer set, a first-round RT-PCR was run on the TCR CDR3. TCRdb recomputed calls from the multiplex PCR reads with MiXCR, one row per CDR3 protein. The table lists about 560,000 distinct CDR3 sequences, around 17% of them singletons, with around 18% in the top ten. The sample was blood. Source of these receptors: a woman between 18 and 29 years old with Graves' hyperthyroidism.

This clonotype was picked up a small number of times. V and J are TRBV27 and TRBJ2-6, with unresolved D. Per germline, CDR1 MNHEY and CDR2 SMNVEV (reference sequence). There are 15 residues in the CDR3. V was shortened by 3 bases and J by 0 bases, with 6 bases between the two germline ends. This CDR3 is CASSLSSSGANVLTF. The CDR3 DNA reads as TGTGCCAGCAGTTTGAGCAGCTCTGGGGCCAACGTCCTGACTTTC.

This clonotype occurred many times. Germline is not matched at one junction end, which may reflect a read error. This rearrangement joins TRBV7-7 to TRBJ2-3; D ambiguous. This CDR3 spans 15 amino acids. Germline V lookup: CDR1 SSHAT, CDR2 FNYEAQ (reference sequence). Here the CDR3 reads CASSSGPNDMDTQYF. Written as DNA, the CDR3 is TGTGCTAGCAGCTCAGGACCAAACGACATGGATACGCAGTATTTT.

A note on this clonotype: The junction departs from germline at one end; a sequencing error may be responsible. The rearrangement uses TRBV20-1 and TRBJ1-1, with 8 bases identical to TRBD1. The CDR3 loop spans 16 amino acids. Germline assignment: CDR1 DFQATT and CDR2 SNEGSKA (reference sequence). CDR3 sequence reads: CSATDPTGARNTEAFF. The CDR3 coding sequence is TGCAGTGCTACGGACCCGACAGGGGCGCGGAACACTGAGGCTTTCTTT.